The 22 T cell receptor beta chains below come from one sample, sequenced in a study of cytomegalovirus exposure and HLA in healthy donors. PCR was performed using 60 Vbeta and 13 Jbeta primers. Sequencing used immunoSEQ multiplex PCR; TCRdb keeps in-frame clones, though not all of them. Among some 98,000 clones listed, about 80% were seen once. The material sequenced was PBMCs. The source of these receptors is a man between 18 and 29 years old in good health and CMV-seropositive.

Regarding this clone: The junction differs from germline at one of its ends, possibly a read error. The chain employs TRBV7-9 and TRBJ2-7; D is uncertain. The CDR3 extends over 12 amino acids. Per the germline V gene, CDR1 is SEHNR and CDR2 is FQNEAQ (reference sequence). The CDR3: CSSSLVAGEQYF. Written as DNA, the CDR3 is TGTTCCAGCAGCTTAGTAGCTGGCGAGCAGTACTTC.

The V gene is TRBV6-1, the J gene TRBJ1-6, with D tentatively TRBD1 (5 bases). The germline V and J ends were trimmed by 2 bases and 3 bases, with 11 bases remaining between them. The CDR3 spans 16 residues. The germline CDR1 and CDR2 sequences are MNHNS and SASEGT. CDR3 protein: CASSEYGANYNSPLHF. The CDR3 DNA reads TGTGCCAGCAGTGAATATGGGGCGAACTATAATTCACCCCTCCACTTT.

The rearrangement uses TRBV5-1 and TRBJ2-3, with 10 bases identical to TRBD2. J was trimmed by 2 bases and V by 4 bases; bases with no gene match: 1. CDR3 length: 14 residues. Germline V gives CDR1 SGHRS, CDR2 YFSETQ. CDR3 nucleotides: TGCGCCAGCAGCCTAGCGGGGGCCACAGATACGCAGTATTTT. Its protein product is CASSLAGATDTQYF.

The chain employs TRBV28 and TRBJ2-7; a weak D match, TRBD1 (6 bases). The germline gives CDR1 MDHEN, CDR2 SYDVKM. Trimming left V 2 bases short and J 4 bases short, with 15 bases between. The CDR3 runs to 15 residues. The CDR3 nucleotides read TGTGCCAGCAGTTTACGATGGGACAACCAATACGAGCAGTACTTC. It translates to CASSLRWDNQYEQYF.

This clone appeared a few times. The chain recombines TRBV5-6 with TRBJ1-2, with D uncertain. Germline values: CDR1 SGHDT, CDR2 YYEEEE. V was trimmed by 4 bases and J by 3 bases, leaving 7 bases between them. The CDR3 is made up of 12 amino acids. CDR3 bases: TGTGCCAGCAGCCTCACAGACTATGGCTACACCTTC. It yields the protein CASSLTDYGYTF.

This clone was detected only a few times. The gene calls are TRBV5-1 and TRBJ1-1, with D tentatively TRBD1 (5 bases). This CDR3 is 16 amino acids long. V shed 3 bases and J shed 0 bases, with 15 bases lying between them. Germline CDR1 reads SGHRS; CDR2 reads YFSETQ. CDR3 loop: CASSSGRQRMNTEAFF. In DNA, the CDR3 is TGCGCCAGCAGCTCCGGACGACAGAGAATGAACACTGAAGCTTTCTTT.

This chain connects TRBV10-3 to TRBJ2-3, with 8 bases fitting TRBD1. V lost 6 bases to trimming and J lost 6 bases; unmatched junction nucleotides: 11. The CDR3 is 15 residues long. The germline CDR1 and CDR2 sequences are ENHRY and SYGVKD. CDR3 nucleotide sequence: TGTGCCATCAGAGTTGCAGGGGGCCGAAAGGATACGCAGTATTTT. It is translated as CAIRVAGGRKDTQYF.

V is TRBV5-3 and J is TRBJ1-1; D might be TRBD1 (6 bases). TRBV5-3 is known as an ORF, though its function is uncertain. Trimming cost V 2 bases and J 4 bases, with 12 bases left between them. The CDR3 consists of 14 residues. CDR3 in DNA: TGTGCCAGAAGCTTACCTACAGGGAGCACTGAAGCTTTCTTT. Translating gives CARSLPTGSTEAFF.

V gene TRBV13 combines with J gene TRBJ1-1; 11 bases are a match to TRBD1. V shed 5 bases and J 4 bases; nucleotides not matched to a gene: 6. The CDR3 contains 15 residues. CDR1 is PRHDT and CDR2 is FYEKMQ in the germline V gene (reference sequence). The CDR3 loop reads CASSNRGQGATEAFF. In DNA, the CDR3 is TGTGCCAGCAGCAACCGAGGACAGGGGGCCACTGAAGCTTTCTTT.

J is TRBJ1-2 and V is TRBV2, with TRBD1 as a possible D gene (5 bases). Trimming left V 6 bases short and J 5 bases short, with 13 bases between. In germline, CDR1 is SNHLY, CDR2 FYNNEI. CDR3 length: 13 residues. CDR3 DNA sequence: TGTGCCAGCAGGGGGGGAGGGGAGTATGGCTACACCTTC. Its translation is CASRGGGEYGYTF.

V and J are TRBV9 and TRBJ1-6; 7 bases align to TRBD1. This CDR3 has 16 amino acids. After removal of 4 bases from V and 8 bases from J, the junction contained 12 bases not matched to a gene. The V gene's germline CDR1 is SGDLS and CDR2 YYNGEE. The CDR3 reads CASSLRGIQGDSPLHF. DNA of the CDR3: TGTGCCAGCAGCCTCCGAGGGATCCAGGGGGATTCACCCCTCCACTTT.

The rearrangement links TRBV2 to TRBJ1-1; D may be TRBD1 (5 bases). The germline CDR1 and CDR2 sequences are SNHLY and FYNNEI. The CDR3 is 15 residues long. Trimming pared 8 bases from V and 2 bases from J, leaving 18 bases between. The chain's CDR3 is CASLELGGVNTEAFF. DNA for the CDR3: TGTGCCAGCCTGGAGCTCGGAGGGGTTAACACTGAAGCTTTCTTT.

V is TRBV7-8 and J is TRBJ1-1, with D possibly being TRBD1 (6 bases). V gave up 3 bases and J gave up 6 bases, with 14 bases separating them. CDR3 length equals 14 residues. Germline V lookup: CDR1 SGHVS, CDR2 FQNEAQ. The CDR3 DNA is TGTGCCAGCAGCTTTCGCACAGGGTGGTCTGAAGCTTTCTTT. This sequence encodes CASSFRTGWSEAFF.

This clone was detected only a few times. The chain is built from TRBV9 and TRBJ2-7, with 7 bases identical to TRBD1. Germline-derived CDR1 and CDR2 are SGDLS and YYNGEE. Germline trimming cut 0 bases from V and 3 bases from J; bases unmatched to any gene: 9. The CDR3 extends over 16 amino acids. CDR3 nucleotides: TGTGCCAGCAGCGTAGGAGGGGGCAGGGAAGACTACGAGCAGTACTTC. Amino acid sequence: CASSVGGGREDYEQYF.

This chain joins TRBV5-4 and TRBJ2-2; D is ambiguous. Trimming left V 4 bases short and J 6 bases short, with 16 bases between. The CDR3 totals 15 residues. CDR1 and CDR2 (germline): SGHNT, YYREEE (reference sequence). CDR3 residues: CASSTPTTGPGELFF. In DNA form, the CDR3 reads TGTGCCAGCAGCACACCCACTACCGGCCCCGGGGAGCTGTTTTTT.

The chain employs TRBV28 and TRBJ1-5; no definite D call. Germline loops: CDR1 MDHEN, CDR2 SYDVKM. Trimming cost V 5 bases and J 0 bases, with 8 bases left between them. This CDR3 contains 14 residues. The DNA of the CDR3 is TGTGCCAGCAGTCCCCGCGGTAGCAATCAGCCCCAGCATTTT. Protein: CASSPRGSNQPQHF.

This clone was seen a few times. The chain joins TRBV23-1 to TRBJ1-5, with D possibly matching TRBD1 (6 bases). TRBV23-1 is sorted into the ORF group, with uncertain function. CDR3 size: 23 residues. V dropped 3 bases and J dropped 0 bases, with 33 bases sitting between them. In nucleotides, the CDR3 is TGCGCCAGCAGTCACGAATATGAGCTTGGACAGTCGTCCAACCATTATAGCAATCAGCCCCAGCATTTT. This codes for CASSHEYELGQSSNHYSNQPQHF.

V is TRBV18 and J is TRBJ1-2, with D tentatively TRBD1 (6 bases). V lost 2 bases to trimming and J lost 6 bases, with 16 bases between them. The CDR3 length is 15 residues. Germline lookup yields CDR1 KGHSH and CDR2 LQKENI. The CDR3 here is CASSPLGQPRDGYTF. The CDR3, as DNA: TGTGCCAGCTCACCATTAGGACAGCCAAGGGATGGCTACACCTTC.

The rearrangement joins TRBV6-1 to TRBJ1-2; 8 bases match TRBD1. Looked up from germline, CDR1 is MNHNS and CDR2 is SASEGT. With 7 bases clipped from V and 3 bases from J, the junction kept 10 bases outside the gene matches. This CDR3 has 15 residues. CDR3 in DNA: TGTGCCAGCATTCAGGGGGCAGCAACGTACTATGGCTACACCTTC. Translating gives CASIQGAATYYGYTF.

This clone occurred once. The chain is built from TRBV5-1 and TRBJ1-1; TRBD1 agrees at 12 bases. The V segment lost 4 bases and the J segment 6 bases; nucleotides outside the gene matches: 10. Germline V lookup: CDR1 SGHRS, CDR2 YFSETQ. There are 16 residues in the CDR3. The chain's CDR3 is CASSPGTGGERAEAFF. CDR3 DNA: TGCGCCAGCAGCCCGGGGACAGGGGGCGAGAGGGCTGAAGCTTTCTTT. The complete variable domain, with remaining parts taken from reference TRBV5-1 and TRBJ1-1, reads KAGVTQTPRYLIKTRGQQVTLSCSPISGHRSVSWYQQTPGQGLQFLFEYFSETQRNKGNFPGRFSGRQFSNSRSEMNVSTLELGDSALYLCASSPGTGGERAEAFFGQGTRLTVV.

The CDR3 is CASSAGGATNTGELFF. As DNA, the CDR3 is TGTGCCAGCAGTGCAGGGGGCGCGACGAACACCGGGGAGCTGTTTTTT. The V and J genes are TRBV6-4 and TRBJ2-2, with TRBD1 matching 8 bases. Germline V gene lookup returns CDR1 MRHNA and CDR2 SNTAGT. V was pared by 4 bases and J by 0 bases, with 4 bases of the junction left unmatched. This CDR3 contains 16 residues.

This clone was seen a handful of times. The V gene is TRBV9, the J gene TRBJ2-7, with 8 nucleotides matching TRBD1. Germline lookup yields CDR1 SGDLS and CDR2 YYNGEE. Trimming at V came to 4 bases and at J to 7 bases, leaving 13 bases not matched to a gene. CDR3 length: 15 amino acids. Here the CDR3 reads CASSPTPGQEEEQYF. The CDR3 region has the DNA TGTGCCAGCAGCCCCACGCCGGGACAGGAGGAAGAGCAGTACTTC.